These T cell receptor beta chains were read from a single sample in a study of T cells in Graves' hyperthyroidism and ophthalmopathy. In TCRdb, the multiplex PCR reads were re-called with MiXCR into one record per CDR3 protein. The sample has around 660,000 distinct CDR3 sequences; about 45% are singletons. Material: peripheral blood or thyroid tissue (not recorded which). These TCRs come from an adult man with Graves' disease, either hyperthyroidism or ophthalmopathy (not recorded which). The conserved cysteine and the conserved F or W are not part of the CDR3 here. Where a row states a size, it is once, few, many or the class of an expanded clone; other rows omit it.

V gene: TRBV24-1
J gene: TRBJ2-3
clone size: once
CDR3 protein: ATSVSHTDTQY

V gene: TRBV24-1
J gene: TRBJ1-6
clone size: -
CDR3 protein: ASSDQGTDRNSPLH

V gene: TRBV2
J gene: TRBJ2-5
clone size: many
CDR3 protein: ASRRDSPTQY

V gene: TRBV24-1
J gene: TRBJ1-2
clone size: -
CDR3 protein: ATSGAWNYGYT

V gene: TRBV7-2
J gene: TRBJ2-2
clone size: -
CDR3 protein: ASSLASGGVEQF

V gene: TRBV9
J gene: TRBJ1-2
clone size: -
CDR3 protein: ASSDGTAINGYT

V gene: TRBV6-5
J gene: TRBJ1-2
clone size: -
CDR3 protein: ASSAETGTYGYT

V gene: TRBV7-9
J gene: TRBJ2-2
clone size: -
CDR3 protein: ASSPTGGSSGELF

V gene: TRBV7-2
J gene: TRBJ1-2
clone size: few
CDR3 protein: ASSPPATQIYGYT

V gene: TRBV20-1
J gene: TRBJ1-5
clone size: few
CDR3 protein: SATKSGTGYNQPQH

V gene: TRBV5-1
J gene: TRBJ2-7
clone size: few
CDR3 protein: ASGGDSSYEQY

V gene: TRBV20-1
J gene: TRBJ2-5
clone size: many
CDR3 protein: SASPQSTITQY

V gene: TRBV20-1
J gene: TRBJ1-4
clone size: -
CDR3 protein: SATSGPNEKLF

V gene: TRBV29-1
J gene: TRBJ2-2
clone size: -
CDR3 protein: SVLQDRATGELF

V gene: TRBV25-1
J gene: TRBJ2-5
clone size: once
CDR3 protein: ASSVGTSGRSLAETQY

V gene: TRBV10-2
J gene: TRBJ1-2
clone size: many
CDR3 protein: ASSAGTGHGYT

V gene: TRBV6-4
J gene: TRBJ1-5
clone size: -
CDR3 protein: ASSRSGSNQPQH

V gene: TRBV20-1
J gene: TRBJ2-5
clone size: -
CDR3 protein: SARGGGIQETQY

V gene: TRBV7-8
J gene: TRBJ1-1
clone size: -
CDR3 protein: ASSRPRDRVNTEAF

V gene: TRBV24-1
J gene: TRBJ1-2
clone size: -
CDR3 protein: ATSAGESVGYT

V gene: TRBV20-1
J gene: TRBJ2-7
clone size: -
CDR3 protein: SASGLANPYEQY

V gene: TRBV5-1
J gene: TRBJ1-1
clone size: -
CDR3 protein: ASSSGGVDGAF

V gene: TRBV10-3
J gene: TRBJ2-7
clone size: -
CDR3 protein: AIRAGTDSYEQY

V gene: TRBV7-2
J gene: TRBJ1-1
clone size: few
CDR3 protein: ASSYGQGYTEAF

V gene: TRBV12-5
J gene: TRBJ1-1
clone size: -
CDR3 protein: ASGLQTGTGTTEAF

V gene: TRBV7-9
J gene: TRBJ2-7
clone size: many
CDR3 protein: ASSPRFDEQY

V gene: TRBV6-2/TRBV6-3
J gene: TRBJ1-2
clone size: -
CDR3 protein: ASTSGPSGTGGYT

V gene: TRBV15
J gene: TRBJ1-1
clone size: -
CDR3 protein: ATSSFVDTEAF

V gene: TRBV29-1
J gene: TRBJ2-7
clone size: many
CDR3 protein: SVEPGLAASYEQY

V gene: TRBV12-3/TRBV12-4
J gene: TRBJ2-7
clone size: few
CDR3 protein: ASSRVPSGSREQY

V gene: TRBV7-9
J gene: TRBJ2-7
clone size: many
CDR3 protein: ASSLKDSYEQY

V gene: TRBV29-1
J gene: TRBJ1-6
clone size: -
CDR3 protein: SGYGNSPLH

V gene: TRBV10-2
J gene: TRBJ1-1
clone size: many
CDR3 protein: ASSDGTGTEAF

V gene: TRBV7-9
J gene: TRBJ1-6
clone size: few
CDR3 protein: ATTSGGAYNSPLH

V gene: TRBV29-1
J gene: TRBJ1-3
clone size: -
CDR3 protein: SVEDSGGAAGNTIY

V gene: TRBV29-1
J gene: TRBJ1-2
clone size: -
CDR3 protein: SVVMTGERGYT

V gene: TRBV7-2
J gene: TRBJ2-5
clone size: -
CDR3 protein: AWSAGGETQY

V gene: TRBV10-3
J gene: TRBJ1-1
clone size: -
CDR3 protein: ASSEGGAMNTEAF

V gene: TRBV7-9
J gene: TRBJ2-5
clone size: few
CDR3 protein: ASSDLKRVQETQY

V gene: TRBV11-1
J gene: TRBJ1-6
clone size: -
CDR3 protein: ASSPQGAPNSPLH

V gene: TRBV10-3
J gene: TRBJ2-2
clone size: many
CDR3 protein: AVRLAGPTNTGELF

V gene: TRBV29-1
J gene: TRBJ1-4
clone size: many
CDR3 protein: SVVGGTGGEKLF

V gene: TRBV25-1
J gene: TRBJ1-2
clone size: many
CDR3 protein: ASSDGWGYT

V gene: TRBV19
J gene: TRBJ1-4
clone size: -
CDR3 protein: ASTPGVREKLF

V gene: TRBV7-9
J gene: TRBJ1-5
clone size: -
CDR3 protein: AWSLDRGSNQPQH

V gene: TRBV20-1
J gene: TRBJ1-1
clone size: few
CDR3 protein: SAKRSGDTEAF

V gene: TRBV25-1
J gene: TRBJ2-7
clone size: many
CDR3 protein: ASSEKGGGRYEQY

V gene: TRBV20-1
J gene: TRBJ2-5
clone size: -
CDR3 protein: SASLDRGDPQETQY

V gene: TRBV10-3
J gene: TRBJ1-4
clone size: -
CDR3 protein: AISEAGVRGSLF